Included here is one T cell receptor (beta chain) sequence, with context. The sample holds a few counts of this clonotype. No antigen is known for it. Base qualities are not recorded, but no much larger clone differs from it by a single base. The library was obtained by 5' RACE. Instrument on record: Illumina HiSeq 2000. Template switching introduced a universal primer binding site; the final cDNA contained a unique molecular identifier, enabling accurate counting of TCR cDNA molecules. Specific primers in the conserved constant-segment region were used to synthesize first-strand cDNA for TCR alpha and beta chains. Each cDNA library was double barcoded, with a SMART-Mk sample barcode plus Illumina barcodes, to control for contamination. TruSeq adapter sequences along with Illumina sample barcodes were introduced in two successive PCR steps. TCR alpha and beta cDNA libraries were sequenced on the Illumina HiSeq platform with custom primers. Concerning the study's data processing: MiGEC was used to process raw reads and extract unique molecular identifiers, and MiXCR was used to find CDR3 positions. Recombination models were inferred per individual with the repgenHMM and IGoR tools using an EM algorithm. Shared clonotypes were analyzed with the tcR package in R, and sharing was normalized by the product of cloneset sizes. To study raw recombination free of thymic and clonal selection effects, out-of-frame nonproductive sequences were analyzed. Clones were called with MiXCR by TCRdb after fastp trimmed the public reads at Q25, and only in-frame beta chains were retained. CDR3 protein duplicates are merged, each entry listing the most common genes and DNA. Here the V and J calls rest on TCRdb's processing, not on the authors' analysis. The table for this sample lists around 510,000 distinct CDR3 sequences; more than 13% of them were counted only once. Around 0.98% of the sample goes to the ten largest clones.

The record originates from a study of identical twins (dated by TCRdb to about 2016). Concerning the study at large: TCR alpha and beta repertoires from monozygotic twins, unrelated adults of various ages and cord blood were deep-sequenced to test whether fetal clonotypes persist. Replicate twin experiments were performed at different times using different library preparation protocols to rule out contamination.

The CDR3 spans 16 residues, from the cysteine through the phenylalanine. The sequence is cut down to CDR3 DNA, 48 bases in frame from base 1. CDR1 and CDR2 were assigned from the germline V gene as SGHTS and YDEGEE. At the junction V is shortened by 2 bases and J by 4 bases; bases outside the gene matches: 4. Only healthy Caucasian donors were included. Three pairs of female monozygotic twins, all aged roughly 18 to 29 years, made up the twin cohort. Positive isolation kits from Invitrogen were used to isolate CD4+ and CD8+ T cell populations. What the study reported, not specific to this receptor: Zero-insertion analyses could be partly confounded by invariant T cells such as MAIT and iNKT, although diverse VJ usage argued against such confounding for most clonotypes. Compared with coincidental sharing between unrelated individuals, out-of-frame TCR alpha sequences shared between twins had an excess of sequences with low generation probability. In beta out-of-frame sequences, excess twin sharing was weaker, because having fewer shared sequences lowered the signal-to-noise ratio. Out-of-frame TCR alpha sharing in monozygotic twins was systematically underestimated by recombination models, whereas sharing between unrelated individuals was in agreement with the recombination models. Abundant cord blood beta clonotypes had fewer insertions, young adult naive repertoires showed a similar but weaker trend, and memory repertoires showed no such trend. Conclusions relied on cross-sectional statistical analysis, since the same donors could not be followed over many years.

Separately, the same data were catalogued under a study of yellow fever vaccine responses in identical twins. According to the second study: According to the authors, in identical twins the way T cells responded to vaccination appeared partly convergent and partly personalized. In identical twins, the study followed T cell clones that responded to the vaccine with precision.

Rearrangement joined TRBV5-8 to TRBJ2-1, with 12 bases aligning to TRBD2. This TCR was sampled from a woman under 30 in good health. Sequenced sample: CD4+ T cells sorted from blood. The CDR3 protein: CASSFRTSGNYNEQFF. The nucleotide sequence is TGTGCCAGCAGCTTCCGGACTAGCGGGAATTACAATGAGCAGTTCTTC.